Listed here are 20 T cell receptor beta chains from one sample, sequenced in a study of shared T cell receptors in the human thymus. Sequenced by immunoSEQ multiplex PCR; TCRdb stores in-frame clones only, minus some. This sample has about 500,000 clones, with approximately 78% found just once. The sample was also reused in another study, on human thymus T cells.

Sequencing was done on a sample of thymocytes. All receptors derive from a boy under three years old with a congenital heart defect.

V and J are TRBV10-3 and TRBJ2-3, with TRBD1 identical over 8 bases. V lost 3 bases to trimming and J lost 5 bases; unmatched junction nucleotides: 13. The CDR3 runs to 17 residues. The V gene's germline CDR1 is ENHRY and CDR2 SYGVKD. The CDR3 region has the DNA TGTGCCATCAGTGACAGTGTTGGGACAGGACAGGTAGATACGCAGTATTTT. This codes for CAISDSVGTGQVDTQYF.

The gene calls are TRBV7-9 and TRBJ2-1; TRBD2 matches 9 bases. The J segment lost 3 bases and the V segment lost 4 bases, leaving 7 bases of the junction unmatched. There are 16 residues in the CDR3. Germline loops: CDR1 SEHNR, CDR2 FQNEAQ (reference sequence). This CDR3 is CASSCRLAGFYNEQFF. As DNA, the CDR3 is TGTGCCAGCAGCTGCCGCCTAGCGGGATTCTACAATGAGCAGTTCTTC.

The gene calls are TRBV5-6 and TRBJ1-3; TRBD1 aligns across 12 bases. CDR3 length: 16 residues. Losses at the gene ends were 4 bases for V and 4 bases for J; bases not matched to a gene: 6. CDR1 is SGHDT and CDR2 is YYEEEE in the germline V gene. CDR3 bases: TGTGCCAGCAGCCAGGGACAGGGGGCGGGAGGAAACACCATATATTTT. This sequence encodes CASSQGQGAGGNTIYF.

V and J are TRBV9 and TRBJ2-7, with D unclear. CDR1 is SGDLS, CDR2 YYNGEE, per germline. V was clipped by 2 bases and J by 0 bases, with 9 bases between them. CDR3 length: 14 residues. For the CDR3, the DNA is TGTGCCAGCAGCGTCCTCGCGTTCTCCTACGAGCAGTACTTC. Translation gives CASSVLAFSYEQYF.

The V call is TRBV7-9, the J call TRBJ1-2; 7 bases map to TRBD1. The CDR3 is 17 residues long. Germline trimming cut 5 bases from V and 4 bases from J; bases unmatched to any gene: 16. CDR1 is SEHNR and CDR2 is FQNEAQ in the germline V gene (reference sequence). The CDR3 DNA reads as TGTGCCAGCAGCGGGGTAACAGGGGATATTCGAATCTATGGCTACACCTTC. This codes for CASSGVTGDIRIYGYTF.

This clone was observed a handful of times. The rearrangement links TRBV4-3 to TRBJ2-1; TRBD2 aligns across 10 bases. Germline V gene lookup returns CDR1 LGHNA and CDR2 YSLEER. The CDR3 runs 17 residues. Trimming cost V 2 bases and J 9 bases; bases outside gene matches: 13. CDR3 residues: CASSQHRLAGGKGEQFF. As DNA, the CDR3 is TGCGCCAGCAGCCAACACCGACTAGCGGGCGGGAAGGGTGAGCAGTTCTTC.

The chain uses TRBV10-2 and TRBJ1-1; D remains unclear. CDR1 is WSHSY and CDR2 is SAAADI in the germline V gene. The CDR3 consists of 14 residues. The ends were cut back, 2 bases at V and 4 bases at J, with 11 bases in the middle. The CDR3 here is CASSEGLDITEAFF. CDR3 nucleotide sequence: TGCGCCAGCAGTGAGGGACTAGATATCACTGAAGCTTTCTTT.

To note about this clone: Within the sample, other DNA sequences also encode this same CDR3. V is TRBV9 and J is TRBJ1-2, with TRBD1 matching 7 bases. Trimming at V came to 0 bases and at J to 8 bases, leaving 7 bases not matched to a gene. CDR1 and CDR2 (germline): SGDLS, YYNGEE. This CDR3 is built from 14 residues. This CDR3 reads CASSVGGQRYGYTF. In DNA form, the CDR3 reads TGTGCCAGCAGCGTAGGGGGACAGCGGTACGGCTACACCTTC.

The chain uses TRBV4-3 and TRBJ1-4; weak D call: TRBD1 (5 bases). V shed 0 bases and J shed 4 bases, with 9 bases lying between them. Per germline, CDR1 LGHNA and CDR2 YSLEER. The CDR3 runs 15 residues. CDR3 DNA: TGCGCCAGCAGCCAAGATCCGGGGGTTAATGAAAAACTGTTTTTT. This codes for CASSQDPGVNEKLFF.

The V call is TRBV4-1, the J call TRBJ2-1; D possibly corresponds to TRBD2 (6 bases). Germline CDR1 and CDR2: MGHRA and YSYEKL. CDR3 length equals 18 residues. The V end was cut by 0 bases, the J end by 3 bases, with 18 bases between. The CDR3 region is CASSQEGFATGGYNEQFF. DNA of the CDR3: TGCGCCAGCAGCCAAGAAGGGTTCGCAACCGGGGGCTACAATGAGCAGTTCTTC.

This clone showed up just once. The rearrangement joins TRBV7-9 to TRBJ2-7; D gene unclear. Germline V lookup: CDR1 SEHNR, CDR2 FQNEAQ (reference sequence). Trimming pared 4 bases from V and 2 bases from J, leaving 18 bases between. The length of the CDR3 is 16 residues. CDR3 bases: TGTGCCAGCAGCTCGTCGACGGAGCCCGAAACCTACGAGCAGTACTTC. Protein product: CASSSSTEPETYEQYF.

This clone was counted only a few times. The chain has TRBV13 and TRBJ1-1; unclear D gene. CDR1 is PRHDT and CDR2 is FYEKMQ in the germline V gene (reference sequence). Trimming cost V 6 bases and J 1 base, with 12 bases left between them. The CDR3 loop spans 14 amino acids. As DNA, the CDR3 is TGTGCCAGCAGTCCAGATTATCCGAACACTGAAGCTTTCTTT. As protein: CASSPDYPNTEAFF.

The chain joins TRBV7-2 to TRBJ2-7; TRBD2 might be the D (5 bases). V was shortened by 1 base and J by 4 bases, with 14 bases between the two germline ends. The CDR3 is 15 amino acids. Germline V lookup: CDR1 SGHTA, CDR2 FQGNSA. Here the CDR3 reads CASSLERRGRYEQYF. The CDR3 DNA is TGTGCCAGCAGCTTAGAGCGGAGAGGAAGATACGAGCAGTACTTC.

The CDR3 loop is CASSPAGVGTYGYTF. CDR3 DNA: TGCGCCAGCAGCCCTGCGGGAGTGGGCACCTATGGCTACACCTTC. V gene TRBV4-3 combines with J gene TRBJ1-2; no definite D call. Germline V gives CDR1 LGHNA, CDR2 YSLEER. This CDR3 comprises 15 residues. V was cut by 4 bases and J by 4 bases, with 16 bases left in between.

This clone was seen only a few times. The V gene is TRBV28, the J gene TRBJ1-4; no clear D. The CDR3 consists of 12 residues. Trimming removed 3 bases from V and 8 bases from J, with 7 bases in between. Germline CDR1 and CDR2: MDHEN and SYDVKM. The CDR3, as DNA: TGTGCCAGCAGTTTGTTGGAGGAAAAACTGTTTTTT. Its protein is CASSLLEEKLFF.

The chain carries TRBV5-4 and TRBJ2-6; D unresolved. Trimming pared 7 bases from V and 0 bases from J, leaving 14 bases between. CDR3 length: 16 residues. The germline CDR1 and CDR2 sequences are SGHNT and YYREEE (reference sequence). CDR3 nucleotides: TGTGCCAGCTCCCCCGCGGCCCTCTCTGGGGCCAACGTCCTGACTTTC. Its translation: CASSPAALSGANVLTF.

The genes are TRBV28 and TRBJ2-7; perhaps TRBD1 as D (5 bases). Trimming removed 0 bases from V and 0 bases from J, with 18 bases in between. The CDR3 length is 18 residues. Germline V gives CDR1 MDHEN, CDR2 SYDVKM. CDR3 sequence reads: CASSLCPPSRGSSYEQYF. CDR3 DNA sequence: TGTGCCAGCAGTTTATGCCCCCCCTCAAGGGGCAGCTCCTACGAGCAGTACTTC. The full variable domain, with the rest looked up from reference TRBV28 and TRBJ2-7, is DVKVTQSSRYLVKRTGEKVFLECVQDMDHENMFWYRQDPGLGLRLIYFSYDVKMKEKGDIPEGYSVSREKKERFSLILESASTNQTSMYLCASSLCPPSRGSSYEQYFGPGTRLTVT.

This clone has a single count. The chain carries TRBV4-1 and TRBJ1-4, with a tentative D call TRBD1 (6 bases). This CDR3 is 17 amino acids long. The V gene lost 2 bases and the J gene lost 5 bases, with 18 bases spanning the gap. CDR1 and CDR2 from the germline V gene are MGHRA and YSYEKL. The CDR3 is CASSQQRRGQRNEKLFF. CDR3 DNA: TGCGCCAGCAGCCAACAAAGGCGAGGACAGAGGAATGAAAAACTGTTTTTT.

The chain's CDR3 is CASLRLDRDLLANYGYTF. The DNA for the CDR3 is TGTGCCAGCCTCCGACTCGACAGGGACCTGCTGGCGAACTATGGCTACACCTTC. This chain connects TRBV7-9 to TRBJ1-2; 7 bases are a match to TRBD1. V shed 8 bases and J 2 bases; nucleotides not matched to a gene: 20. Germline CDR1 and CDR2: SEHNR and FQNEAQ (reference sequence). The CDR3 totals 18 residues.

This clone was seen only once. V and J are TRBV6-1 and TRBJ2-1; 12 bases fit TRBD2. Germline CDR1 MNHNS, CDR2 SASEGT. The junction had 9 bases not matched to a gene; V was cut back by 9 bases and J by 6 bases. The CDR3 runs 15 residues. The CDR3 loop is CASARASGRANEQFF. CDR3 DNA sequence: TGTGCCAGTGCCCGGGCTAGCGGGAGGGCCAATGAGCAGTTCTTC.